These T cell receptor beta chains were read from a single sample in a study of OX40 agonist ivuxolimab in advanced cancers. Method: immunoSEQ multiplex PCR; TCRdb's copy keeps in-frame clones and lacks some. The data contain tens of thousands of clones, around 92% of them seen just once; the ten biggest clones take up more than 5.5%. The source material was CD4+ or CD8+ T cells sorted from blood, sampled in a trial of the OX40 agonist ivuxolimab. The receptors come from an adult with an advanced solid tumor such as melanoma, head and neck, liver or kidney cancer. Both conserved end residues are trimmed from each CDR3.

J: TRBJ1-3
V: TRBV6-5
CDR3: ASSLGQFSGNTIY

J: TRBJ1-2
V: TRBV2
CDR3: ASSWGVGGGYT

J: TRBJ1-5
V: TRBV10-3
CDR3: AISESGLSNQPQH

J: TRBJ1-1
V: TRBV11-2
CDR3: ASSWGQGVAEAF

J: TRBJ2-3
V: TRBV4-1
CDR3: ASSQSGLAGGGGDTQY

J: TRBJ1-2
V: TRBV28
CDR3: ASSMPGQDGYT

J: TRBJ2-4
V: TRBV29-1
CDR3: SVQQRLAKNIQY

J: TRBJ1-4
V: TRBV18
CDR3: ASSPTGLTEKLF

J: TRBJ2-5
V: TRBV28
CDR3: ASSSPGTFQETQY

J: TRBJ2-7
V: TRBV12-5
CDR3: ASSPAYEQY

J: TRBJ2-2
V: TRBV9
CDR3: ASSVGQSTGELF

J: TRBJ1-3
V: TRBV6-1
CDR3: ASSGRQIGNTIY

J: TRBJ2-3
V: TRBV19
CDR3: ASSRGLVTDTQY

J: TRBJ1-2
V: TRBV6-1
CDR3: ASSGRTFYGYT

J: TRBJ2-5
V: TRBV27
CDR3: ASSRSGAGGTQY

J: TRBJ2-7
V: TRBV27
CDR3: ASSTQTRSYEQY

J: TRBJ1-2
V: TRBV28
CDR3: ASSLDVETGGYT

J: TRBJ1-5
V: TRBV18
CDR3: ASSPGVPQTRNKPQH

J: TRBJ2-5
V: TRBV5-4
CDR3: ASSLEGGLGWETQY

J: TRBJ2-5
V: TRBV29-1
CDR3: SVPWASGRAVETQY

J: TRBJ2-5
V: TRBV28
CDR3: ASSGQETQY

J: TRBJ2-2
V: TRBV28
CDR3: ASSLAGQNTGELF

J: TRBJ2-7
V: TRBV27
CDR3: ASGRTSGRHEQY

J: TRBJ2-1
V: TRBV7-3
CDR3: ASSLGGIRGEDEQF

J: TRBJ2-5
V: TRBV30
CDR3: AWSPTTGGKTQY

J: TRBJ2-3
V: TRBV27
CDR3: ASSLSRGDTQY

J: TRBJ2-7
V: TRBV28
CDR3: ASSSGGAEYEQY

J: TRBJ1-5
V: TRBV7-2
CDR3: ASSSQGGNQPQH

J: TRBJ2-7
V: TRBV29-1
CDR3: SVVGGTEQY

J: TRBJ1-2
V: TRBV28
CDR3: ASSSARPLAGYT

J: TRBJ2-3
V: TRBV30
CDR3: AWSPGLVTQY

J: TRBJ2-3
V: TRBV15
CDR3: ATSNRAWATDTQY

J: TRBJ2-1
V: TRBV5-1
CDR3: ASSPLTSGSLNEQF

J: TRBJ1-5
V: TRBV6-1
CDR3: ASSEAGQEAGNQPQH

J: TRBJ2-6
V: TRBV18
CDR3: ASWPGGSGANVLT

J: TRBJ1-1
V: TRBV11-2
CDR3: ASSLRGVGGTEAF

J: TRBJ2-3
V: TRBV6-5
CDR3: ASSYSRVPDTQY

J: TRBJ1-1
V: TRBV27
CDR3: ASIFQIGQGYTEAF

J: TRBJ2-5
V: TRBV6-5
CDR3: ASSYSRSSGGTQY

J: TRBJ2-6
V: TRBV2
CDR3: ASRAHVSGANVLT

J: TRBJ2-7
V: TRBV18
CDR3: ASSPRLDTRGEQY

J: TRBJ2-5
V: TRBV11-2
CDR3: ASSLDRGVGTGHRKQY

J: TRBJ2-7
V: TRBV19
CDR3: ASSIVGTGALEQY

J: TRBJ1-5
V: TRBV7-9
CDR3: ASSDGQGSTQH

J: TRBJ1-3
V: TRBV11-2
CDR3: ASSPRQGNSGNTIY

J: TRBJ2-2
V: TRBV5-1
CDR3: ASSFEGQGFSGELF

J: TRBJ2-4
V: TRBV19
CDR3: ASSDRGRFQY

J: TRBJ2-7
V: TRBV28
CDR3: ASSPPGLVPYEQY

J: TRBJ2-6
V: TRBV10-1
CDR3: ASSWIAQSRANVLT

J: TRBJ2-7
V: TRBV5-4
CDR3: ASTSQGSSYEQY

J: TRBJ2-1
V: TRBV12-5
CDR3: ASGLVTGYNEQF

J: TRBJ2-1
V: TRBV27
CDR3: ASSPLTSTNEQF

J: TRBJ1-2
V: TRBV2
CDR3: AFSRENYGYT

J: TRBJ2-1
V: TRBV30
CDR3: AWSKNYNEQF

J: TRBJ2-2
V: TRBV19
CDR3: ASRVGGTNTGELF